The source of this TCR beta chain is a study of radiotherapy plus CTLA-4 blockade in lung cancer (dated by TCRdb to 2016 to 2018). Notes on the research overall: Objective responses occurred in 18% of enrolled patients, and under 40% achieved disease control. Beyond this particular receptor, the publication reports: After treatment with radiotherapy and ipilimumab, TCR clones that originated in tumors expanded in peripheral blood. Early dynamic changes in blood T cell clones, together with increased serum interferon-beta after radiation, were reported as the strongest predictors of response.

In regard to this clone: Its antigen remains undetermined. No per-base quality is available; no much larger clone lies one base away.

The library was obtained by the immunoSEQ multiplex PCR assay. As stored in TCRdb, this immuneACCESS dataset retains in-frame rearrangements with V and J assigned. A fraction of the clones does not appear; measured against another copy, unresolved V genes explain less than half of the discrepancy, and the remainder lacks a known reason. The sample contains 80,000 or so clones, 60% to 85% of them found a single time. The ten largest account for 4% of the sample. The study evaluated CTLA-4 blockade (ipilimumab) given together with focal radiation therapy in patients who had chemo-refractory metastatic non-small-cell lung cancer. The junction shows trimming of 5 bases on V and 5 bases on J, and the gene matches do not reach 8 bases of it. Measured from the cysteine to the phenylalanine, the CDR3 is 14 residues long. Of the read, only the CDR3 DNA is kept; its 42 bases are in frame from base 1. Per the germline V gene, MDHEN is the CDR1 and SYDVKM is the CDR2.

The chain uses TRBV28 and TRBJ2-5, and 7 junctional nucleotides match TRBD1. This sample comprised peripheral blood, obtained from a patient treated with radiotherapy plus ipilimumab. The source is a human donor with non-small cell lung cancer who had a partial response to radiotherapy plus ipilimumab. Some clones in this sample may be carry-over from other donors' samples. The nucleotides read TGTGCCAGCAGTCGGGACAGTGGTCGGGAGACCCAGTACTTC. Protein translation: CASSRDSGRETQYF.